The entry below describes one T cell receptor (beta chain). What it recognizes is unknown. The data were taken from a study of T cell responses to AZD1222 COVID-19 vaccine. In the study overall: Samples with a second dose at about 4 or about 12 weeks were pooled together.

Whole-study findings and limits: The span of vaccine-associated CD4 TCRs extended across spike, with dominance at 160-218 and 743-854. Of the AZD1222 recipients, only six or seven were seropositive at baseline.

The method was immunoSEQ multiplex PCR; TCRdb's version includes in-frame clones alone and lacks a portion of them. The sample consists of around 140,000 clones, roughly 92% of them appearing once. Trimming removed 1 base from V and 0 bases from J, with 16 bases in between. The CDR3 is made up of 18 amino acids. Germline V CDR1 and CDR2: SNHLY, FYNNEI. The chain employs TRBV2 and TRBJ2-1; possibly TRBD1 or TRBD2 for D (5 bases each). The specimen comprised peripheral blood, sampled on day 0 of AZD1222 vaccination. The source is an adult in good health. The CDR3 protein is CASSEVVGRTLSYNEQFF. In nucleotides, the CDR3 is TGTGCCAGCAGTGAAGTCGTGGGGCGGACTCTCTCCTACAATGAGCAGTTCTTC. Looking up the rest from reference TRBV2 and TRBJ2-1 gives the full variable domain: EPEVTQTPSHQVTQMGQEVILRCVPISNHLYFYWYRQILGQKVEFLVSFYNNEISEKSEIFDDQFSVERPDGSNFTLKIRSTKLEDSAMYFCASSEVVGRTLSYNEQFFGPGTRLTVL.